This T cell receptor (beta chain) is from a study of technical replicates of blood from four donors. The assay was immunoSEQ multiplex PCR, and TCRdb's table has in-frame clones only and misses some. Found here are 35,000 to 50,000 clones, over 95% of them singletons; the top ten hold about 0.38%. The CDR3 has 13 amino acids. CDR1 and CDR2 from the germline V gene are LGHNA and YNFKEQ. Trimming cost V 3 bases and J 3 bases; bases outside gene matches: 0. V is TRBV4-2 and J is TRBJ1-1, with 8 bases aligning to TRBD1. The TCR was taken from a human donor in good health. What was sequenced was T cells isolated from PBMCs. CDR3 sequence: CASSQDRDTEAFF. The CDR3 DNA reads TGTGCCAGCAGCCAGGACAGGGACACTGAAGCTTTCTTT.